Described below is a single TCR beta chain sequence and its context. The V and J ends lost 0 bases and 1 base respectively, with 6 bases between them. Germline loops: CDR1 LGHDT, CDR2 YNNKEL (reference sequence). CDR3 length equals 14 residues. This sample was taken from a study of T cell responses to AZD1222 COVID-19 vaccine. Study overall: Analyses pooled second doses at about 4 or about 12 weeks.

Repertoires were generated with immunoSEQ multiplex PCR, while TCRdb's copy carries only in-frame clones and drops some. Here the sample spans some 150,000 clones, approximately 90% being singletons. The genes are TRBV3-1 (or the pseudogene TRBV3-2) and TRBJ1-1, with D hard to call. This clonotype originated in an adult in good health. This specimen consisted of peripheral blood, obtained on day 0 of AZD1222 vaccination. This CDR3 reads CASSQDGGNTEAFF. DNA of the CDR3: TGTGCCAGCAGCCAAGATGGAGGGAACACTGAAGCTTTCTTT.